The sequence of this T cell receptor (beta chain) was determined in a study of glioma-infiltrating T cells after dendritic cell vaccination. As for the study in general: Glioblastoma patients came from Phase I and II dendritic cell vaccination trials. Three intradermal dendritic cell vaccine injections were given every two weeks.

Clones were read by immunoSEQ multiplex PCR, and TCRdb kept only the in-frame ones, dropping some. The sample contains around 73,000 clones, approximately 80% of which appear only once. Study-wide results and caveats: Survival was not directly related to TCR clonality in these patients.

This CDR3 is built from 15 residues. Germline V lookup: CDR1 SGHRS, CDR2 YFSETQ. Trimming removed 0 bases from V and 5 bases from J, with 14 bases in between. As concerns this clone: The antigen remains unidentified.

This specimen was blood, taken before dendritic cell vaccination. This receptor was taken from a human donor with glioblastoma. The chain couples TRBV5-1 to TRBJ1-2, with no clear D. CDR3 region: CASSLGQTSWYGYTF. CDR3 nucleotide sequence: TGCGCCAGCAGCTTGGGGCAAACATCATGGTATGGCTACACCTTC.